The 20 T cell receptor beta chains below were found in one sample sequenced in a study of T cells in narcolepsy. Sequenced by immunoSEQ multiplex PCR; TCRdb stores in-frame clones only, minus some. The table records some 25,000 clones, roughly 83% of them present only once. The source material was CD45RA- memory CD4+ T cells from PBMCs. The origin of the receptors is a human donor with narcolepsy.

The V and J genes are TRBV5-1 and TRBJ1-5; 9 bases match TRBD1. Germline V CDR1 and CDR2: SGHRS, YFSETQ. Unmatched junction bases numbered 4, after V lost 4 bases and J lost 5 bases. CDR3 length equals 14 residues. The CDR3 DNA follows: TGCGCCAGCAGCCCTGACAGGGGGGATCAGCCCCAGCATTTT. Translation: CASSPDRGDQPQHF.

The chain recombines TRBV29-1 with TRBJ2-7; D is unresolved. CDR3 size: 11 residues. The germline V gene has CDR1 SQVTM and CDR2 ANQGSEA. The V gene lost 4 bases and the J gene lost 6 bases, with 10 bases spanning the gap. CDR3 in DNA: TGCAGCGTTGGTGTGGGCGGCGAGCAGTACTTC. This translates into CSVGVGGEQYF.

This clone showed up just once. The gene calls are TRBV19 and TRBJ2-3, with D perhaps TRBD2 (5 bases). V was cut by 2 bases and J by 4 bases, with 19 bases left in between. Germline loops: CDR1 LNHDA, CDR2 SQIVND (reference sequence). CDR3 length equals 17 residues. The DNA for the CDR3 is TGTGCCAGTAGTATACTCGGACGGGCTCTAGCTCCAGATACGCAGTATTTT. Translating it yields CASSILGRALAPDTQYF.

The chain recombines TRBV30 with TRBJ1-2; D is ambiguous. This CDR3 contains 14 residues. Trimming left V 1 base short and J 0 bases short, with 9 bases between. CDR1 and CDR2 from the germline V gene are GTSNPN and SVGIG (reference sequence). The chain's CDR3 is CAWSGAASNYGYTF. CDR3 in DNA: TGTGCCTGGAGTGGGGCAGCGTCTAACTATGGCTACACCTTC.

The chain combines TRBV30 with TRBJ1-1; tentative D call: TRBD1 (6 bases). Trimming cost V 2 bases and J 4 bases, with 8 bases left between them. The germline gives CDR1 GTSNPN, CDR2 SVGIG (reference sequence). CDR3 length: 12 residues. The CDR3 region has the DNA TGTGCCTGGAGTAGACAGGCCACTGAAGCTTTCTTT. It specifies CAWSRQATEAFF.

V gene TRBV6-1 combines with J gene TRBJ1-5; 7 nucleotides agree with TRBD1. This CDR3 is 13 amino acids long. Germline V lookup: CDR1 MNHNS, CDR2 SASEGT. The junction had 7 bases not matched to a gene; V was cut back by 5 bases and J by 9 bases. CDR3 region: CASSRDSEGPQHF. DNA for the CDR3: TGTGCCAGCAGTCGGGACAGCGAGGGGCCCCAGCATTTT.

The genes are TRBV25-1 and TRBJ1-1; weak D call: TRBD1 (5 bases). CDR3 length: 15 amino acids. The germline V and J ends were trimmed by 5 bases and 1 base, with 14 bases remaining between them. Germline V gene sequence: CDR1 MGHDK, CDR2 SYGVNS. The CDR3 DNA reads TGTGCCAGCAGTCCCCGGGAGGGGAGGAACACTGAAGCTTTCTTT. Translating it yields CASSPREGRNTEAFF.

V usage is TRBV27 and J usage is TRBJ2-5; D perhaps matches TRBD1 (6 bases). The DNA end is a closer match to TRBJ2-7, so the J assignment may be wrong. The CDR3 has 16 residues. Germline V lookup: CDR1 MNHEY, CDR2 SMNVEV (reference sequence). The CDR3 DNA is TGTGCCAGCAGTTTAGTTGTTTTGGGGGCACCCTACGAGCAGTACTTC. Translated: CASSLVVLGAPYEQYF.

J is TRBJ2-3 and V is TRBV27; no reliable D call. This CDR3 is built from 14 residues. V gave up 3 bases and J gave up 5 bases, with 12 bases separating them. Germline V gene data show CDR1 as MNHEY and CDR2 as SMNVEV (reference sequence). The CDR3 region has the DNA TGTGCCAGCAGTTTGACATCTTGGGTAGATACGCAGTATTTT. Translating it yields CASSLTSWVDTQYF.

This rearrangement joins TRBV6-1 to TRBJ1-5, with 10 bases lining up with TRBD1. The trim removed 4 bases at V and 5 bases at J, leaving 8 bases unmatched. This CDR3 spans 16 amino acids. Germline CDR1 and CDR2: MNHNS and SASEGT. The CDR3 nucleotides read TGTGCCAGCAGTGGAACGGGACAGGGGTTCCATCAGCCCCAGCATTTT. Translating gives CASSGTGQGFHQPQHF.

V usage is TRBV4-1 and J usage is TRBJ2-4, with 7 bases identical to TRBD1. The CDR3 length is 16 residues. Trimming took 3 bases from V and 2 from J; bases not matched to a gene: 7. Germline assignment: CDR1 MGHRA and CDR2 YSYEKL. The CDR3 DNA reads TGCGCCAGCAGCCAGACTAACAGGGGTACCAAAAACATTCAGTACTTC. Protein: CASSQTNRGTKNIQYF.

This sequence joins TRBV15 and TRBJ2-2, with D perhaps matching TRBD2 (5 bases). The germline CDR1 and CDR2 sequences are LNHNV and YYDKDF (reference sequence). V lost 8 bases, J lost 1 base, and 17 bases lay in between. This CDR3 is 16 amino acids long. In nucleotides, the CDR3 is TGTGCCACCCCGCGAGGGTCATCTCTGAACACCGGGGAGCTGTTTTTT. Its protein product is CATPRGSSLNTGELFF.

This clone was seen once. J is TRBJ2-7 and V is TRBV6-1; 7 nucleotides line up with TRBD1. CDR1 MNHNS and CDR2 SASEGT come from the germline V gene. The CDR3 spans 13 residues. V lost 5 bases, J lost 5 bases, and 6 bases stayed unmatched. CDR3 DNA: TGTGCCAGCAGTCCCGTGGACAGGAACGAGCAGTACTTC. It specifies CASSPVDRNEQYF.

The rearrangement links TRBV29-1 to TRBJ1-1; the D is unclear. The CDR3 is 14 residues long. V was cut by 7 bases and J by 3 bases, with 18 bases left in between. Germline V gene lookup returns CDR1 SQVTM and CDR2 ANQGSEA. CDR3 in amino acids: CSARRIIADTEAFF. The CDR3, as DNA: TGCAGCGCCCGACGGATAATCGCGGACACTGAAGCTTTCTTT.

The chain is built from TRBV6-5 and TRBJ2-5; 14 bases agree with TRBD2. The tail of the sequence fits TRBJ2-7 better, so the J call may be wrong. In germline, CDR1 is MNHEY, CDR2 SVGAGI. The CDR3 consists of 16 residues. CDR3 nucleotide sequence: TGTGCCAGCAGTTACTCGGGACTAGCGGGAGCTAACGAGCAGTACTTC. The encoded protein is CASSYSGLAGANEQYF.

This chain links TRBV5-1 with TRBJ1-2, with unresolved D. This CDR3 has 13 residues. In germline, CDR1 is SGHRS, CDR2 YFSETQ. Trimming shortened V by 0 bases and J by 3 bases, and 6 bases separated the two germline ends. CDR3 in amino acids: CASSLGEDYGYTF. Here the CDR3 DNA reads TGCGCCAGCAGCTTGGGGGAGGACTATGGCTACACCTTC.

This clone appeared a single time. This chain's CDR3 is CASSGGRGISYEQYF. The CDR3 DNA sequence: TGTGCCAGCAGCGGGGGAAGGGGAATTTCCTACGAGCAGTACTTC. V gene TRBV9 combines with J gene TRBJ2-5; the D gene is possibly TRBD1 (5 bases). TRBJ2-7 matches the DNA end more closely, so the J call is doubtful. The CDR3 sequence is 15 residues long. Germline loops: CDR1 SGDLS, CDR2 YYNGEE.

The rearrangement links TRBV6-5 to TRBJ2-1, with TRBD2 matching 10 bases. The CDR3 extends over 11 amino acids. V was pared by 7 bases and J by 15 bases, with 6 bases of the junction left unmatched. Germline-derived CDR1 and CDR2 are MNHEY and SVGAGI. The chain's CDR3 is CASTSGGARFF. The CDR3 region has the DNA TGTGCCAGCACCAGCGGGGGGGCTAGGTTCTTC.

This chain uses TRBV6-4 with TRBJ1-6; D might be TRBD1 (6 bases). This CDR3 is built from 15 residues. Germline V gives CDR1 MRHNA, CDR2 SNTAGT. V was pared by 4 bases and J by 11 bases, with 18 bases between. This CDR3 is CASSVNREVGAPLHF. DNA of the CDR3: TGTGCCAGCAGTGTAAACAGGGAGGTCGGGGCACCCCTCCACTTT.

The chain carries TRBV5-6 and TRBJ1-1, with TRBD1 matching over 8 bases. This CDR3 comprises 16 residues. V was clipped by 4 bases and J by 1 base; unmatched bases: 9. The germline CDR1 and CDR2 sequences are SGHDT and YYEEEE. This CDR3 is CASSRGRTGTNTEAFF. CDR3 sequence (DNA): TGTGCCAGCAGCCGGGGACGGACAGGGACGAACACTGAAGCTTTCTTT.